This T cell receptor (beta chain) comes out of a study of spatial heterogeneity in lung cancer. Study in general: Alpha-chain detections were consistently fewer than beta-chain detections among the sequences.

Every cDNA TCR molecule received its own unique molecular identifier. A single record per CDR3 protein comes from TCRdb applying MiXCR to the 5' RACE reads. Altogether some 10,000 distinct CDR3 sequences are present, roughly 6% being singletons, with the ten largest covering over 25%. Time point in this sample: sample taken at primary tumor resection. The donor population consisted of some 72 patients with untreated, early-stage non-small cell lung cancer. Material for sequencing was whole RNA from tumor, nontumor lung or frozen PBMC, left unsorted. V was trimmed by 0 bases and J by 7 bases, leaving 13 bases between them. CDR3 length: 15 amino acids. Germline CDR1 SGHRS, CDR2 YFSETQ. This clonotype is classed as medium-sized (0.01 to 0.1%).

The receptor was derived from a male donor with early-stage non-small cell lung cancer. The sample here was normal lung tissue next to the tumor, taken at surgery. V is TRBV5-1 and J is TRBJ2-2; a possible D gene is TRBD2 (5 bases). CDR3 nucleotide sequence: TGCGCCAGCAGCTTGGGGATCACTAGAATCGGGGAGCTGTTTTTT. As protein: CASSLGITRIGELFF.